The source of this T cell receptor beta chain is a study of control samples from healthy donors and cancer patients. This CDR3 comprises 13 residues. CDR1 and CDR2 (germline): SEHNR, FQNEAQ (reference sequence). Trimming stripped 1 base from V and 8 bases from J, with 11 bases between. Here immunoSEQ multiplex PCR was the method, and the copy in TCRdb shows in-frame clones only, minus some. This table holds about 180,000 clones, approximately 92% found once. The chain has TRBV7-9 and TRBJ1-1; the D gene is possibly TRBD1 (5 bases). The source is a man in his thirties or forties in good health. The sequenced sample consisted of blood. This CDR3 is CASSLVWGEEAFF. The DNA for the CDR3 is TGTGCCAGCAGCTTAGTCTGGGGCGAAGAAGCTTTCTTT.